This TCR beta chain was captured in a study of regulatory T cells in long-lasting Graves disease. Construction of the TCR beta libraries employed iRepertoire HTBI primers in conjunction with Arm-PCR of CDR3 regions. As handled by the study authors: Segment identification across samples yielded around 60 TRBV and some 13 TRBJ segments. TCRdb redid the calling of the multiplex PCR reads with MiXCR, one entry per CDR3 protein. What appears here as the V and J calls and clone size reflects TCRdb's work, not the paper's. The data contain approximately 350,000 distinct CDR3 sequences, around 15% of them singletons. This clonotype was recorded at least ten times. Time point given: newly diagnosed GD, antithyroid drugs for less than 3 months. Researchers made the TCR library from RNA that was extracted from PBMCs. V lost 9 bases and J 2 bases, leaving 8 bases between the germline ends. The length of the CDR3 is 13 residues. Germline loops: CDR1 SNHLY, CDR2 FYNNEI.

These sequences were also reported in another study, on T cells in Graves' hyperthyroidism and ophthalmopathy. That work contributes: Patients were excluded for uncontrolled infection, other autoimmune disease, pregnancy or lactation.

V is TRBV2 and J is TRBJ2-6; D may be TRBD1 (6 bases). The sequencing here drew on peripheral blood mononuclear cells (PBMCs), taken at new diagnosis, from a patient treated with antithyroid drugs. The receptor comes from a woman younger than 30 with Graves disease. CDR3 sequence reads: CASQGTGANVLTF. In DNA form, the CDR3 reads TGTGCCAGTCAGGGGACTGGGGCCAACGTCCTGACTTTC.